This T cell receptor beta chain was recovered during a study of shared clonotypes between healthy human individuals. Study-wide results and caveats: Sequencing depth was predicted to influence how clonotypes are shared among donors.

Sequencing used immunoSEQ multiplex PCR; TCRdb keeps in-frame clones, though not all of them. The data show fewer than 1.8 million clones, with just under 99% seen just once and around 0.38% held by the top ten. After removal of 5 bases from V and 2 bases from J, the junction contained 3 bases not matched to a gene. The CDR3 spans 15 residues. As to this clone: Its antigen is undetermined.

Sequenced sample: naive CD4+ T cells sorted from blood. Subset meaning: CD45RA+ positively selected. The V call is TRBV6-7, the J call TRBJ2-6; 7 nucleotides agree with TRBD1. TRBV6-7 is marked as an open reading frame, function uncertain. The sequence derives from a man aged 30 to 39 in good health. The CDR3 DNA reads as TGTGCCAGCAGTCATACAGGGGCTGGGGCCAACGTCCTGACTTTC. Protein: CASSHTGAGANVLTF.